The 16 T cell receptor beta chains below were found in one sample sequenced in a study of tissue T cells after allogeneic stem cell transplantation. Libraries were prepared by immunoSEQ multiplex PCR; TCRdb keeps only in-frame clonotypes and omits some of them. The sample contains roughly 30,000 clones, 65% to 90% of which appear only once. The sample here was blood, taken before transplantation. Every receptor here comes from a woman between 18 and 55 years old who later had graft-versus-host disease after an allogeneic stem cell transplant.

V and J are TRBV29-1 and TRBJ2-3, with D uncertain. The germline gives CDR1 SQVTM, CDR2 ANQGSEA. The CDR3 length is 13 residues. Trimming removed 7 bases from V and 3 bases from J, with 14 bases in between. CDR3 nucleotides: TGCAGCGCCCGTGTACGTCGGACAGATACGCAGTATTTT. Residues: CSARVRRTDTQYF.

The sample holds a few counts of this clone. The rearrangement links TRBV30 to TRBJ2-7; TRBD2 agrees at 8 bases. From germline, CDR1 is GTSNPN and CDR2 SVGIG (reference sequence). The CDR3 runs to 17 residues. V shed 1 base, J shed 2 bases, and the junction held 13 bases outside the gene matches. CDR3 sequence (DNA): TGTGCCTGGAGTGCCGAGGGAAGCGGGAGTGTCGCCTACGAGCAGTACTTC. Its translation is CAWSAEGSGSVAYEQYF. The whole variable domain, remainder taken from reference TRBV30 and TRBJ2-7, is SQTIHQWPATLVQPVGSPLSLECTVEGTSNPNLYWYRQAAGRGLQLLFYSVGIGQISSEVPQNLSASRPQDRQFILSSKKLLLSDSGFYLCAWSAEGSGSVAYEQYFGPGTRLTVT.

The V call is TRBV27, the J call TRBJ2-1; 7 positions agree with TRBD2. Trimming took 0 bases from V and 0 from J; bases not matched to a gene: 2. The germline CDR1 and CDR2 sequences are MNHEY and SMNVEV (reference sequence). This CDR3 is built from 16 residues. CDR3 sequence: CASSLSGGSSYNEQFF. The CDR3 coding sequence is TGTGCCAGCAGTTTATCGGGCGGGAGCTCCTACAATGAGCAGTTCTTC.

The chain couples TRBV2 to TRBJ1-2, with D tentatively TRBD1 (5 bases). Germline CDR1 SNHLY, CDR2 FYNNEI. The CDR3 consists of 13 residues. Trimming removed 7 bases from V and 2 bases from J, with 11 bases in between. The CDR3 bases are TGTGCCAGCACGGGGGGTATCAACTATGGCTACACCTTC. Residues: CASTGGINYGYTF. Complete variable domain (other parts from reference TRBV2 and TRBJ1-2): EPEVTQTPSHQVTQMGQEVILRCVPISNHLYFYWYRQILGQKVEFLVSFYNNEISEKSEIFDDQFSVERPDGSNFTLKIRSTKLEDSAMYFCASTGGINYGYTFGSGTRLTVV.

This clone was detected only once. V and J are TRBV7-2 and TRBJ2-7; no reliable D call. V was trimmed by 1 base and J by 7 bases, leaving 14 bases between them. Germline V lookup: CDR1 SGHTA, CDR2 FQGNSA. The CDR3 loop spans 14 amino acids. DNA for the CDR3: TGTGCCAGCAGCTTAGGAATAGGGCGTTGGGAGCAGTACTTC. Protein: CASSLGIGRWEQYF.

The chain couples TRBV6-5 to TRBJ1-3, with D unclear. This CDR3 is built from 12 residues. The germline V gene has CDR1 MNHEY and CDR2 SVGAGI. V lost 6 bases to trimming and J lost 4 bases, with 7 bases between them. In DNA, the CDR3 is TGTGCCAGCAGCCGAGAGGGAAACACCATATATTTT. It yields the protein CASSREGNTIYF.

The chain is built from TRBV2 and TRBJ2-2, with 9 bases identical to TRBD1. CDR3 length: 17 residues. Germline lookup yields CDR1 SNHLY and CDR2 FYNNEI. J gave up 5 bases and V 7 bases, and 14 bases lay outside the gene matches. CDR3 residues: CASKPLTGGAWTGELFF. CDR3 nucleotide sequence: TGTGCCAGCAAACCTCTAACAGGGGGCGCATGGACCGGGGAGCTGTTTTTT.

This clone was detected only a few times. The chain recombines TRBV19 with TRBJ1-1, with unresolved D. Deletions cut 1 base from V and 1 base from J, with 10 bases between. The CDR3 has 15 residues. Germline lookup yields CDR1 LNHDA and CDR2 SQIVND (reference sequence). CDR3 sequence (DNA): TGTGCCAGTAGTATAGCTGAACAGTCGAACACTGAAGCTTTCTTT. Translation gives CASSIAEQSNTEAFF.

V gene TRBV3-1 (or the pseudogene TRBV3-2) combines with J gene TRBJ2-1; D is unclear. The CDR3 loop spans 14 amino acids. The V end was cut by 2 bases, the J end by 4 bases, with 9 bases between. The germline gives CDR1 LGHDT, CDR2 YNNKEL (reference sequence). In nucleotides, the CDR3 is TGTGCCAGCAGCCAACCCCCCAATTACAATGAGCAGTTCTTC. The encoded protein is CASSQPPNYNEQFF.

This rearrangement joins TRBV7-8 to TRBJ1-2; D might be TRBD1 (6 bases). V was cut by 5 bases and J by 7 bases, with 20 bases left in between. The CDR3 covers 15 residues. CDR1 and CDR2 from the germline V gene are SGHVS and FQNEAQ. The CDR3 bases are TGTGCCAGCAGCCCTTTTTCCGGACAGACGAGTGGCTACACCTTC. Protein: CASSPFSGQTSGYTF.

V usage is TRBV9 and J usage is TRBJ2-1, with D unclear. Germline V gene lookup returns CDR1 SGDLS and CDR2 YYNGEE. V was clipped by 0 bases and J by 4 bases, with 8 bases between them. The CDR3 has 14 amino acids. The CDR3 DNA follows: TGTGCCAGCAGCGTAGCGGGTAGTTACAATGAGCAGTTCTTC. Translating it yields CASSVAGSYNEQFF.

This clone was seen a single time. The J gene is TRBJ2-2, the V gene TRBV19; D possibly matches TRBD1 or TRBD2 (5 bases each). The CDR3 contains 14 residues. Germline values: CDR1 LNHDA, CDR2 SQIVND (reference sequence). Trimming took off 4 bases at V and 4 bases at J, with 10 bases between the two ends. The CDR3 here is CASSKDGATGELFF. The CDR3 DNA reads TGTGCCAGTAGTAAAGACGGGGCCACCGGGGAGCTGTTTTTT.

The rearrangement links TRBV7-6 to TRBJ2-7, with TRBD1 as a possible D gene (6 bases). The CDR3 is 14 amino acids. From germline, CDR1 is SGHVS and CDR2 FNYEAQ. V gave up 5 bases and J gave up 1 base, with 12 bases separating them. As DNA, the CDR3 is TGTGCCAGCAGCCGGACAGATTCGTCCTACGAGCAGTACTTC. It is translated as CASSRTDSSYEQYF. The variable domain in full, with the rest retrieved from reference TRBV7-6 and TRBJ2-7, is GAGVSQSPRYKVTKRGQDVALRCDPISGHVSLYWYRQALGQGPEFLTYFNYEAQQDKSGLPNDRFSAERPEGSISTLTIQRTEQRDSAMYRCASSRTDSSYEQYFGPGTRLTVT.

V usage is TRBV5-6 and J usage is TRBJ1-2; D uncertain. The germline gives CDR1 SGHDT, CDR2 YYEEEE. This CDR3 comprises 11 residues. V lost 2 bases to trimming and J lost 7 bases, with 6 bases between them. CDR3 region: CASSFGVGYTF. The CDR3 DNA reads as TGTGCCAGCAGCTTCGGGGTTGGCTACACCTTC. Supplemented by reference TRBV5-6 and TRBJ1-2, the full variable domain reads DAGVTQSPTHLIKTRGQQVTLRCSPKSGHDTVSWYQQALGQGPQFIFQYYEEEERQRGNFPDRFSGHQFPNYSSELNVNALLLGDSALYLCASSFGVGYTFGSGTRLTVV.

This clone is labeled medium-sized. The chain joins TRBV28 to TRBJ1-2; D uncertain. The germline gives CDR1 MDHEN, CDR2 SYDVKM. The germline V and J ends were trimmed by 1 base and 7 bases, with 19 bases remaining between them. The length of the CDR3 is 16 residues. The CDR3 loop is CASSLSGPSVRGGYTF. CDR3 DNA: TGTGCCAGCAGTTTATCCGGGCCCTCCGTTCGGGGTGGCTACACCTTC.

As concerns this clone: In the same sample, other DNA sequences code for this CDR3. This chain uses TRBV6-1 with TRBJ1-1; D might be TRBD1 (5 bases). Germline V lookup: CDR1 MNHNS, CDR2 SASEGT. The length of the CDR3 is 13 residues. Trimming cost V 0 bases and J 4 bases, with 6 bases left between them. CDR3 amino acids: CASSEAGGTEAFF. DNA for the CDR3: TGTGCCAGCAGTGAAGCTGGGGGCACTGAAGCTTTCTTT.